Below are 14 T cell receptor beta chains sequenced from a single sample in a study of blood T cell repertoires in COVID-19. TCRdb's copy holds only in-frame clones and misses some; the assay was immunoSEQ multiplex PCR. This table has 280,000 or so clones, approximately 81% appearing once. The sample taken for sequencing was PBMCs or T cells enriched from blood (not recorded which). The receptors here all came from a woman aged 50 to 60 who had recovered from COVID-19.

The chain carries TRBV27 and TRBJ2-7; maybe TRBD1 (6 bases). The CDR3 extends over 14 amino acids. Trimming shortened V by 2 bases and J by 7 bases, and 15 bases separated the two germline ends. Germline CDR1 reads MNHEY; CDR2 reads SMNVEV (reference sequence). CDR3 DNA sequence: TGTGCCAGCAGTTTAGTCTCAGGGGCGCAGGAGCAGTACTTC. This sequence encodes CASSLVSGAQEQYF.

This chain links TRBV9 with TRBJ2-2, with TRBD2 identical over 12 bases. V dropped 2 bases and J dropped 6; count of bases not matched to a gene: 11. Germline loops: CDR1 SGDLS, CDR2 YYNGEE. The CDR3 sequence is 18 residues long. The CDR3 region is CASSVLPSGRAAAGELFF. CDR3 DNA: TGTGCCAGCAGCGTCCTGCCTAGCGGGAGGGCCGCGGCCGGGGAGCTGTTTTTT.

The rearrangement joins TRBV4-1 to TRBJ2-7; D not certain. Trimming pared 1 base from V and 0 bases from J, leaving 13 bases between. CDR1 is MGHRA and CDR2 is YSYEKL in the germline V gene. CDR3 length: 16 residues. The CDR3, as DNA: TGCGCCAGCAGCCAAGGGATACGGGTAAGCTCCTACGAGCAGTACTTC. Its protein is CASSQGIRVSSYEQYF.

This chain links TRBV4-3 with TRBJ2-7; TRBD2 might be the D (6 bases). V was pared by 1 base and J by 5 bases, with 24 bases between. The CDR3 extends over 18 amino acids. Germline V gene data show CDR1 as LGHNA and CDR2 as YSLEER. CDR3 DNA: TGCGCCAGCAGCCAAGGACTGAGCATCGGGGGAGCCTTCGACGAGCAGTACTTC. Translated, it gives CASSQGLSIGGAFDEQYF.

The rearrangement uses TRBV12-5 and TRBJ2-7, with TRBD2 matching over 13 bases. The junction had 4 bases not matched to a gene; V was cut back by 3 bases and J by 5 bases. The CDR3 is 15 amino acids. Germline V gene lookup returns CDR1 LGHNT and CDR2 FRNRAP. CDR3 region: CASGFRTSGSHEQYF. CDR3 DNA sequence: TGTGCTAGTGGTTTCCGGACTAGCGGGAGTCACGAGCAGTACTTC.

The rearrangement uses TRBV7-9 and TRBJ2-5; tentatively, D is TRBD2 (5 bases). Germline assignment: CDR1 SEHNR and CDR2 FQNEAQ (reference sequence). V lost 4 bases and J 5 bases, leaving 14 bases between the germline ends. The CDR3 extends over 14 amino acids. This CDR3 reads CASSYANGEETQYF. DNA of the CDR3: TGTGCCAGCAGCTACGCGAATGGGGAGGAGACCCAGTACTTC.

V and J are TRBV7-9 and TRBJ1-4; the match to TRBD1 covers 8 bases. CDR3 length equals 15 residues. After removal of 6 bases from V and 4 bases from J, the junction contained 7 bases not matched to a gene. The V gene's germline CDR1 is SEHNR and CDR2 FQNEAQ (reference sequence). CDR3 nucleotide sequence: TGTGCCAGCAGTAGGGGACAGGCGCTTAATGAAAAACTGTTTTTT. Amino acid sequence: CASSRGQALNEKLFF.

The chain couples TRBV19 to TRBJ1-1; TRBD1 agrees at 9 bases. The CDR3 has 15 residues. J was trimmed by 6 bases and V by 10 bases; bases with no gene match: 15. Germline V gene data show CDR1 as LNHDA and CDR2 as SQIVND (reference sequence). The chain's CDR3 is CATTTQPRQGAEAFF. CDR3 coding DNA: TGTGCCACCACTACACAACCTCGACAGGGGGCTGAAGCTTTCTTT. Looking up the rest from reference TRBV19 and TRBJ1-1 gives the full variable domain: DGGITQSPKYLFRKEGQNVTLSCEQNLNHDAMYWYRQDPGQGLRLIYYSQIVNDFQKGDIAEGYSVSREKKESFPLTVTSAQKNPTAFYLCATTTQPRQGAEAFFGQGTRLTVV.

Worth noting for this clone: The same CDR3 is also encoded by other DNA sequences in this sample. The rearrangement uses TRBV6-1 and TRBJ1-6; 8 bases agree with TRBD1. V trimming: 2 bases; J trimming: 7 bases; junction bases outside the gene matches: 1. The length of the CDR3 is 14 residues. Germline values: CDR1 MNHNS, CDR2 SASEGT. The CDR3: CASSERTGNSPLHF. In nucleotides, the CDR3 is TGTGCCAGCAGTGAACGGACAGGGAATTCACCCCTCCACTTT.

The rearrangement joins TRBV19 to TRBJ1-1; unclear D gene. The V end was cut by 2 bases, the J end by 0 bases, with 10 bases between. This CDR3 spans 15 amino acids. Per germline, CDR1 LNHDA and CDR2 SQIVND (reference sequence). The CDR3 nucleotides read TGTGCCAGTAGTATAATCCAGAAAATGAACACTGAAGCTTTCTTT. Protein product: CASSIIQKMNTEAFF. The full variable domain, rest sourced from reference TRBV19 and TRBJ1-1, is DGGITQSPKYLFRKEGQNVTLSCEQNLNHDAMYWYRQDPGQGLRLIYYSQIVNDFQKGDIAEGYSVSREKKESFPLTVTSAQKNPTAFYLCASSIIQKMNTEAFFGQGTRLTVV.

The chain combines TRBV12-2 with TRBJ2-7; the table's D gene call, TRBD1, was not cross checked with the DNA. TRBV12-2 is flagged as a pseudogene. The CDR3 contains 18 residues. The CDR3 nucleotides are TGTGCAAGTCGCTTATTAGGGGTGAAGGGCCAGTCTTCCTACGAGCAGTACTTC. Residues: CASRLLGVKGQSSYEQYF.

The chain has TRBV30 and TRBJ2-3, with 8 bases lining up with TRBD2. Germline V gene data show CDR1 as GTSNPN and CDR2 as SVGIG (reference sequence). After removal of 8 bases from V and 0 bases from J, the junction contained 4 bases not matched to a gene. The CDR3 runs to 13 residues. The CDR3 is CARREGSTDTQYF. In nucleotides, the CDR3 is TGTGCCCGCCGGGAGGGTAGCACAGATACGCAGTATTTT.

This clone showed up just a few times. This chain connects TRBV5-1 to TRBJ1-1; a possible D gene is TRBD1 (5 bases). CDR1 and CDR2 from the germline V gene are SGHRS and YFSETQ. Trimming took 2 bases from V and 5 from J, leaving 13 bases between them. The CDR3 covers 14 residues. In nucleotides, the CDR3 is TGCGCCAGCAGCTTTGACAGCCGGAAAACTGAAGCTTTCTTT. This gives the protein CASSFDSRKTEAFF.

The chain combines TRBV5-4 with TRBJ1-2; 7 bases line up with TRBD1. CDR3 length: 15 residues. Germline CDR1 reads SGHNT; CDR2 reads YYREEE (reference sequence). With V trimmed by 1 base and J by 8 bases, 11 bases remained unmatched. Here the CDR3 reads CASSLSRQGEGGYTF. The CDR3 region has the DNA TGTGCCAGCAGCTTGTCCAGACAGGGCGAGGGAGGCTACACCTTC. The whole variable domain, remainder taken from reference TRBV5-4 and TRBJ1-2, is ETGVTQSPTHLIKTRGQQVTLRCSSQSGHNTVSWYQQALGQGPQFIFQYYREEENGRGNFPPRFSGLQFPNYSSELNVNALELDDSALYLCASSLSRQGEGGYTFGSGTRLTVV.